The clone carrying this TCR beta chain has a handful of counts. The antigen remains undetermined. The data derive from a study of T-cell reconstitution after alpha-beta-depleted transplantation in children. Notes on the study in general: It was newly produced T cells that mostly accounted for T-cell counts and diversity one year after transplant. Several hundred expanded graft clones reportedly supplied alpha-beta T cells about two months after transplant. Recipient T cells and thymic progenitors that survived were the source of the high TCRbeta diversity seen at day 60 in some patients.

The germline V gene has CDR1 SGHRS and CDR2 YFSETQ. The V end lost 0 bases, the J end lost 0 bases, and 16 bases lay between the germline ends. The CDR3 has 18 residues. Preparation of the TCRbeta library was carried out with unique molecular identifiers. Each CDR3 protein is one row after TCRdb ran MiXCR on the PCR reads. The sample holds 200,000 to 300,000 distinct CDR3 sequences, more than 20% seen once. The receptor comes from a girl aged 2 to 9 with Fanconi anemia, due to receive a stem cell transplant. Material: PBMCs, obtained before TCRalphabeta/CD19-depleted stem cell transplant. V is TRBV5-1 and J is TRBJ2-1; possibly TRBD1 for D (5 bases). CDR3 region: CASSLAPPDTHSYNEQFF. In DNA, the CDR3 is TGCGCCAGCAGCTTGGCACCCCCGGACACCCACTCCTACAATGAGCAGTTCTTC.